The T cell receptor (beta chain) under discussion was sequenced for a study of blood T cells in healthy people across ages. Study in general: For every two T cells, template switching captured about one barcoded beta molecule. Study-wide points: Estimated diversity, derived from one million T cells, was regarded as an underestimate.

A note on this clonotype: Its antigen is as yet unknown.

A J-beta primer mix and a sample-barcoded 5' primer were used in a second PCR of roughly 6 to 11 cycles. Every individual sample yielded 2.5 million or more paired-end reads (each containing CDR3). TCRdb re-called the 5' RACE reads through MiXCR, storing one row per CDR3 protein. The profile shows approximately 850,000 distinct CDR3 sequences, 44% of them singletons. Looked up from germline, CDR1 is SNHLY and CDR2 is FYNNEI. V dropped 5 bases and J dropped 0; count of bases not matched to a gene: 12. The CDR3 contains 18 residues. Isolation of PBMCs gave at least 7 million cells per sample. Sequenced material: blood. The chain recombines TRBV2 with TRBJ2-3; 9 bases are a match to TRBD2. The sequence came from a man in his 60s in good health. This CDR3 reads CASSYSLAGTPSTDTQYF. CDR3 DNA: TGTGCCAGCAGTTATTCTCTAGCGGGGACCCCTAGCACAGATACGCAGTATTTT.